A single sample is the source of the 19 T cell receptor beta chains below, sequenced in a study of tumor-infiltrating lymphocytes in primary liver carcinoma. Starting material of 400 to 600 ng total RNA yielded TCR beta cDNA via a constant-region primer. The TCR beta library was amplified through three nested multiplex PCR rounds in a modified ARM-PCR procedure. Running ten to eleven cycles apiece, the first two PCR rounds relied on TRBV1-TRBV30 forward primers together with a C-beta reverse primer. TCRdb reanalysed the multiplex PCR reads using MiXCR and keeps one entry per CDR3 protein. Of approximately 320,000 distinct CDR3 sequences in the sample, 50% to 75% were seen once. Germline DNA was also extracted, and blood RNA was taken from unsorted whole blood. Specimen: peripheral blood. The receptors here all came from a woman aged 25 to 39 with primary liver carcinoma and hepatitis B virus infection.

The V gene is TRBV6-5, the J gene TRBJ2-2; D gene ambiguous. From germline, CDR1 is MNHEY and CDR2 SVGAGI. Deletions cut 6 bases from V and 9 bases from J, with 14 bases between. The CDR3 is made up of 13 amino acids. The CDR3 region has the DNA TGTGCCAGCAGCCAACGAAGGGCCCGGGAGCTGTTTTTT. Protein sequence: CASSQRRARELFF.

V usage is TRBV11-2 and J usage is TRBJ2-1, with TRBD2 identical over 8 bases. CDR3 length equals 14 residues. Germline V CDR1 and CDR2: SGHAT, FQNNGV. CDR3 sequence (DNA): TGTACCATCAGCTTAGGACTAGCAAACGATGAGCAGTTCTTC. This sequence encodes CTISLGLANDEQFF.

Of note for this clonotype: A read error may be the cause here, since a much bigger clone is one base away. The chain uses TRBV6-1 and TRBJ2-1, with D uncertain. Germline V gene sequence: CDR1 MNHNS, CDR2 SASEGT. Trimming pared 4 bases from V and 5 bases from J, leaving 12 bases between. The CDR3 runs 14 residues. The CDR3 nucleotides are TGTGCCAGCAGTGGGTGGCAATTCCACAATGAGCAGTTCTTC. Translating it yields CASSGWQFHNEQFF.

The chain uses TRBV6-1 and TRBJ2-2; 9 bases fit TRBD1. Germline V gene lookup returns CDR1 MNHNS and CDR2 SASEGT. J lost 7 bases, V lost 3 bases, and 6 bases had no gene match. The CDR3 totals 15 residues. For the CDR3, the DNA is TGTGCCAGCAGTGAGACAGGGGGGGTAGGCGGGGAGCTGTTTTTT. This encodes CASSETGGVGGELFF.

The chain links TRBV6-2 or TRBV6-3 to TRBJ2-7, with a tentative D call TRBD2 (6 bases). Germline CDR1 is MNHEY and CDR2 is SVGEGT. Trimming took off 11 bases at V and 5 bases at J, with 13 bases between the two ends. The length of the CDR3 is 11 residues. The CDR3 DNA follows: TGTGCCGGCGGGACTGGCCACGAGCAGTACTTC. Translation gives CAGGTGHEQYF.

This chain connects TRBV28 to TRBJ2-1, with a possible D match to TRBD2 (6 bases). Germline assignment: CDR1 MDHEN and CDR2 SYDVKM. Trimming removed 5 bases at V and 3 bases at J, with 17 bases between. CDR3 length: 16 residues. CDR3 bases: TGTGCCAGCAGTACCCCCGGGGCGGGAAGCTACAATGAGCAGTTCTTC. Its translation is CASSTPGAGSYNEQFF. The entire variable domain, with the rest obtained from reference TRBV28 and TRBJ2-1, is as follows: DVKVTQSSRYLVKRTGEKVFLECVQDMDHENMFWYRQDPGLGLRLIYFSYDVKMKEKGDIPEGYSVSREKKERFSLILESASTNQTSMYLCASSTPGAGSYNEQFFGPGTRLTVL.

The CDR3 coding sequence is TGCGCCAGCATGAGAGAGAGCACAGATACGCAGTATTTT. Translation: CASMRESTDTQYF. This chain links TRBV5-1 with TRBJ2-3; D remains unclear. Trimming removed 6 bases at V and 0 bases at J, with 8 bases between. Germline V gene lookup returns CDR1 SGHRS and CDR2 YFSETQ. CDR3 length: 13 amino acids.

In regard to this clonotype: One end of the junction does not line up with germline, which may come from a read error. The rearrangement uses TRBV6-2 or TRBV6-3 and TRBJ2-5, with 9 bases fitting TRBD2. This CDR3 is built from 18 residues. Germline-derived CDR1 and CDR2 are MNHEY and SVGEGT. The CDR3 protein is CASSYVRPRLADKESQYF. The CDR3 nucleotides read TGTGCCAGCAGTTATGTGAGGCCTAGACTAGCGGACAAAGAGTCCCAGTACTTC.

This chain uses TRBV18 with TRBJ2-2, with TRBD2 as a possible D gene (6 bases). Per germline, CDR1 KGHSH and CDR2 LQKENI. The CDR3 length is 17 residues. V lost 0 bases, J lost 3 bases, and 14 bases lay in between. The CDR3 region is CASSPPVGRMDTGELFF. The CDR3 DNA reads TGTGCCAGCTCACCACCGGTCGGGAGAATGGACACCGGGGAGCTGTTTTTT.

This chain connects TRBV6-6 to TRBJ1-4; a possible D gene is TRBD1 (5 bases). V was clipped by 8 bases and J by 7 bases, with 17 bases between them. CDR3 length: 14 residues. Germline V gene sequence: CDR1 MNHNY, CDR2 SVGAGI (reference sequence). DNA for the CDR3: TGTGCCAGCTTAATACGGCAGGGTGGTGAAAAACTGTTTTTT. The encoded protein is CASLIRQGGEKLFF.

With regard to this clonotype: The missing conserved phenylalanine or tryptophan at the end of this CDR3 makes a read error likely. This chain's CDR3 is CASSEGGANVLTS. The CDR3 DNA sequence: TGTGCCAGCAGTGAGGGGGGGGCCAACGTCCTGACTTCC. The chain carries TRBV6-1 and TRBJ2-6; D not resolved. The CDR3 has 13 residues. Trimming cost V 3 bases and J 4 bases, with 4 bases left between them. The germline gives CDR1 MNHNS, CDR2 SASEGT.

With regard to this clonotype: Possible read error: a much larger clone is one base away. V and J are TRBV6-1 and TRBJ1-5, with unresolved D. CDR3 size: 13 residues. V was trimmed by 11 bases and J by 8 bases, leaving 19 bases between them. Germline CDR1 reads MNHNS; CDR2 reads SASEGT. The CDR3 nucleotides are TGTGCCTCCAGCGGCATGGCTTGGGAGCCCCAGCATTTT. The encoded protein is CASSGMAWEPQHF.

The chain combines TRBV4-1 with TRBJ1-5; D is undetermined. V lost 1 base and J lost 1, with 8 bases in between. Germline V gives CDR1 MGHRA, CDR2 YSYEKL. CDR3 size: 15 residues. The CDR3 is CASSQAGNSNQPQHF. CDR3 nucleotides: TGCGCCAGCAGCCAAGCCGGGAACAGCAATCAGCCCCAGCATTTT.

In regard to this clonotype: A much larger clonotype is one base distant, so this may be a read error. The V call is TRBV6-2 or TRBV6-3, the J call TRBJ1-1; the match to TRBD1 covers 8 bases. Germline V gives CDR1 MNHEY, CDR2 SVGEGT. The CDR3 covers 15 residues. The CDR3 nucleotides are TGTGCCAGCAGCCGACGAGGACAGGGAGGCACTGAAGCTTCCTTT. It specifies CASSRRGQGGTEASF.

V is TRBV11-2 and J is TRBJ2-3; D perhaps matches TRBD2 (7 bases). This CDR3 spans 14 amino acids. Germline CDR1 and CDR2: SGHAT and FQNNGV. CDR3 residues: CTGSLGGSGYTQYF. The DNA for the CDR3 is TGTACCGGCAGCTTAGGGGGTAGCGGGTATACGCAGTATTTT.

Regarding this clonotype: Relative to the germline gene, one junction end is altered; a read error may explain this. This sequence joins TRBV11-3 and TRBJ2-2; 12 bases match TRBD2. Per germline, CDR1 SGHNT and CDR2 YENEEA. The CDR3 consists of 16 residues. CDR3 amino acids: CANSTPGTSGPGELFF. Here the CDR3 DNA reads TGTGCCAACAGCACCCCCGGGACTAGCGGGCCCGGGGAGCTGTTTTTT.

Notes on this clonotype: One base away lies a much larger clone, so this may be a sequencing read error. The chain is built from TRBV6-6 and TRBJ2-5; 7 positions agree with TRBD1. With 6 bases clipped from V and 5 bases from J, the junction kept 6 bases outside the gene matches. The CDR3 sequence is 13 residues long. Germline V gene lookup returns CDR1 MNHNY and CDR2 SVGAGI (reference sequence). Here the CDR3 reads CASRTGCLETQYF. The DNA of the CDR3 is TGTGCCAGCAGGACAGGGTGTTTGGAGACCCAGTACTTC.

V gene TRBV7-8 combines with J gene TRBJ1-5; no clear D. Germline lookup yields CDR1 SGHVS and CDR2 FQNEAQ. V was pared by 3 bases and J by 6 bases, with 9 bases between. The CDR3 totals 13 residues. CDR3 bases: TGTGCCAGCAGCTTTAGTGGGAGTCAGCCCCAGCATTTT. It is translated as CASSFSGSQPQHF.

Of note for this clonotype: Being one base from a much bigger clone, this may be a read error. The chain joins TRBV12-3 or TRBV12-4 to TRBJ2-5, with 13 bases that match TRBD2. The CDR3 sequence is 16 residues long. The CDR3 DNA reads TGTGCCAGCAGTTCGAGGACTAGCGGGAGTTTGGAGACCCGGTACTTC. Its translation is CASSSRTSGSLETRYF.